This TCR beta chain originates from a study of T cell responses to AZD1222 COVID-19 vaccine. Study outcomes and limitations: Unmutated variant regions are reportedly the target of nearly half of TCRs that are spike-specific. Seropositive AZD1222 recipients at baseline numbered only 6 or 7.

Sequenced by immunoSEQ multiplex PCR; TCRdb stores in-frame clones only, minus some. The table records 150,000 or so clones, 90% to 95% of them present only once. Worth noting for this clone: Its antigen is unknown.

The sample consisted of peripheral blood, taken on day 0 of AZD1222 vaccination. The receptor's source is an adult in good health.

This CDR3 reads CASASGGAYEQYF. DNA of the CDR3: TGTGCCAGCGCTAGCGGGGGGGCCTACGAGCAGTACTTC. The genes are TRBV2 and TRBJ2-7; 12 nucleotides agree with TRBD2. From germline, CDR1 is SNHLY and CDR2 FYNNEI. The CDR3 has 13 amino acids. The V segment lost 8 bases and the J segment 2 bases; nucleotides outside the gene matches: 1.